Shown below are 2 T cell receptor beta chains from a single sample sequenced in a study of metastatic and nonmetastatic thyroid tumors (dated by TCRdb to 2019 to 2021). Library creation used PCR. For sequencing, an Illumina HiSeq 4000 was employed. TCRdb redid the processing of the public reads, applying fastp at Q25 and MiXCR, and retained in-frame beta chains. Here the sample has about 21,000 clones; around 17% occur a single time. The ten largest clones represent 20% to 25% of the sample. No treatment had been received by any patient before thyroid surgery. The specimen was blood. Every receptor here comes from a male donor with papillary thyroid cancer or a benign thyroid nodule (not recorded which). Some clones in this sample may be carry-over from other donors' samples.

This clone has ten or more counts. J is TRBJ2-7 and V is TRBV6-1, with 11 positions matching TRBD2. Unmatched junction bases numbered 10, after V lost 6 bases and J lost 6 bases. CDR1 MNHNS and CDR2 SASEGT come from the germline V gene. CDR3 length: 15 amino acids. The CDR3 DNA reads as TGTGCCAGCAGCCTTAGCGGGGGGGCCTTTCCCGAGCAGTACTTC. It codes for CASSLSGGAFPEQYF.

This clone was detected a few times. One base away lies a much larger clone, so this may be a sequencing read error. The V gene is TRBV27, the J gene TRBJ2-5, with 9 bases aligning to TRBD2. J lost 4 bases, V lost 6 bases, and 9 bases had no gene match. This CDR3 region has 15 residues. From germline, CDR1 is MNHEY and CDR2 SMNVEV (reference sequence). The CDR3 DNA reads TGTGCCAGCAGCTCCGGACTAGCGACGGCAGAGACCCAGTACTTC. Translated: CASSSGLATAETQYF.